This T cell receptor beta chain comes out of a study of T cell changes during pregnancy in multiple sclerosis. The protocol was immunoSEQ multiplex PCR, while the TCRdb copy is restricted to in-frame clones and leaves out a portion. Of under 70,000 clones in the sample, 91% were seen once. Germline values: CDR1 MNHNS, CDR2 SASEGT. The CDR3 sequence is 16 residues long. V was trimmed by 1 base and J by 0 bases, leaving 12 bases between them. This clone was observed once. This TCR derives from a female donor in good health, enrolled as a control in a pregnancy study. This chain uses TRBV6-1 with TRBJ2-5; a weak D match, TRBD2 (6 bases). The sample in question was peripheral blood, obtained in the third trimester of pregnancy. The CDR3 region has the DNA TGTGCCAGCAGTGAAGGCTGGGCGGGGTACCAAGAGACCCAGTACTTC. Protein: CASSEGWAGYQETQYF.